A single sample gave rise to the 25 T cell receptor beta chains below, sequenced in a study of shared clonotypes between healthy human individuals. Assay used: immunoSEQ multiplex PCR; TCRdb lists only in-frame clones, some missing. This sample carries millions of clones, roughly 94% of them seen once, and the ten largest clones take more than 0.1%. Input material: naive CD4+ T cells sorted from blood. Subset defined: CD45RA+ positively selected. Every receptor here comes from a man in his late teens or twenties in good health.

Concerning this clone itself: The same CDR3 can be traced to other DNA sequences in this sample. The rearrangement uses TRBV28 and TRBJ1-2; a weak D match, TRBD1 (5 bases). CDR3 length: 13 residues. Trimming took 3 bases from V and 4 from J, leaving 9 bases between them. Germline CDR1 and CDR2: MDHEN and SYDVKM. CDR3 in amino acids: CASSFRGSYGYTF. The CDR3 DNA sequence: TGTGCCAGCAGTTTTCGGGGGTCCTATGGCTACACCTTC.

This clone was seen once. V gene TRBV5-4 combines with J gene TRBJ2-5; D possibly uses TRBD1 or TRBD2 (7 bases each). This CDR3 contains 15 residues. The V gene's germline CDR1 is SGHNT and CDR2 YYREEE (reference sequence). Trimming stripped 4 bases from V and 2 bases from J, with 15 bases between. The CDR3 sequence: CASSKGAGVQETQYF. CDR3 bases: TGTGCCAGCAGCAAGGGGGCGGGAGTACAAGAGACCCAGTACTTC.

The chain uses TRBV2 and TRBJ1-1; D remains ambiguous. The germline V gene has CDR1 SNHLY and CDR2 FYNNEI. The CDR3 loop spans 13 amino acids. V was trimmed by 6 bases and J by 0 bases, leaving 8 bases between them. The CDR3 DNA follows: TGTGCCAGCAGCCCCCCTTTGAACACTGAAGCTTTCTTT. This sequence encodes CASSPPLNTEAFF.

The rearrangement links TRBV2 to TRBJ1-4; TRBD1 matches at 10 bases. This CDR3 comprises 16 residues. The trim removed 6 bases at V and 0 bases at J, leaving 4 bases unmatched. Germline CDR1 is SNHLY and CDR2 is FYNNEI. CDR3 loop: CASRTGGSTTNEKLFF. DNA for the CDR3: TGTGCCAGCAGGACAGGGGGCAGTACAACTAATGAAAAACTGTTTTTT.

This clone was detected once. This chain connects TRBV25-1 to TRBJ2-3; D might be TRBD2 (6 bases). The CDR3 covers 15 residues. The V gene's germline CDR1 is MGHDK and CDR2 SYGVNS. The ends were cut back, 7 bases at V and 4 bases at J, with 18 bases in the middle. This CDR3 is CASTRGMGGADTQYF. The CDR3 bases are TGTGCCAGCACGAGGGGTATGGGAGGCGCAGATACGCAGTATTTT.

The V and J genes are TRBV30 and TRBJ2-2; D possibly corresponds to TRBD1 (6 bases). The V gene's germline CDR1 is GTSNPN and CDR2 SVGIG (reference sequence). This CDR3 has 14 residues. Trimming took off 1 base at V and 1 base at J, with 7 bases between the two ends. DNA of the CDR3: TGTGCCTGGAGTGGGACAGTGAACACCGGGGAGCTGTTTTTT. This gives the protein CAWSGTVNTGELFF.

The gene calls are TRBV10-3 and TRBJ2-3; a weak D match, TRBD2 (6 bases). From germline, CDR1 is ENHRY and CDR2 SYGVKD. V lost 8 bases and J lost 3, with 12 bases in between. The CDR3 spans 13 residues. Here the CDR3 reads CAIRRGETDTQYF. The CDR3 region has the DNA TGTGCCATCCGGAGGGGAGAGACAGATACGCAGTATTTT.

This sequence joins TRBV6-1 and TRBJ1-5; TRBD1 is a possible D gene (5 bases). The CDR3 contains 17 residues. Germline CDR1 is MNHNS and CDR2 is SASEGT. Trimming cost V 0 bases and J 1 base, with 13 bases left between them. CDR3 coding DNA: TGTGCCAGCAGTGAAGCGCCCCGACAGACGAGCAATCAGCCCCAGCATTTT. Protein sequence: CASSEAPRQTSNQPQHF.

The CDR3 bases are TGTGCCAGCAGCGACAGGGACCAGCCCCAGCATTTT. Its translation is CASSDRDQPQHF. The V call is TRBV2, the J call TRBJ1-5; 7 positions agree with TRBD1. Germline values: CDR1 SNHLY, CDR2 FYNNEI. V was pared by 6 bases and J by 7 bases, with 3 bases of the junction left unmatched. The CDR3 runs 12 residues.

The genes are TRBV5-1 and TRBJ2-7, with a possible D match to TRBD1 (6 bases). Per germline, CDR1 SGHRS and CDR2 YFSETQ. The CDR3 spans 14 residues. V was cut by 4 bases and J by 0 bases, with 11 bases left in between. CDR3 sequence (DNA): TGCGCCAGCAGCCCAAGGGACACCTCCTACGAGCAGTACTTC. Its protein is CASSPRDTSYEQYF.

The CDR3 nucleotides read TGTGCCAGCAGCTTAGAGGAGGGCGGGACCCAGTACTTC. It is translated as CASSLEEGGTQYF. This sequence joins TRBV7-2 and TRBJ2-7, with D possibly matching TRBD2 (6 bases). The tail of the sequence fits TRBJ2-5 better, so the J call may be wrong. Germline assignment: CDR1 SGHTA and CDR2 FQGNSA. The CDR3 has 13 amino acids.

This chain uses TRBV5-1 with TRBJ2-5, with 12 bases that match TRBD2. The trim removed 1 base at V and 7 bases at J, leaving 2 bases unmatched. The CDR3 is 14 amino acids. Germline CDR1 SGHRS, CDR2 YFSETQ. CDR3 loop: CASSLTSGGPTQYF. The CDR3 region has the DNA TGCGCCAGCAGCTTGACTAGCGGGGGGCCGACCCAGTACTTC.

The V gene is TRBV25-1, the J gene TRBJ2-7; perhaps TRBD2 as D (6 bases). V lost 9 bases and J 1 base, leaving 16 bases between the germline ends. The germline V gene encodes CDR1 MGHDK and CDR2 SYGVNS. This CDR3 contains 14 residues. CDR3 loop: CASSPGLQSYEQYF. CDR3 nucleotide sequence: TGTGCCAGTTCACCGGGACTCCAATCCTACGAGCAGTACTTC.

About this clone itself: Mismatch with germline at one junction end may stem from a read error. The V gene is TRBV7-7, the J gene TRBJ1-1; D ambiguous. Germline lookup yields CDR1 SSHAT and CDR2 FNYEAQ (reference sequence). The CDR3 contains 13 residues. CDR3 in amino acids: CASSLARNTEAFF. In nucleotides, the CDR3 is TGTGCTAGCAGCTTAGCGCGTAACACTGAAGCTTTCTTT.

In this sample, this clone turned up once. The V call is TRBV27, the J call TRBJ1-2; 10 nucleotides align to TRBD1. J was trimmed by 0 bases and V by 6 bases; bases with no gene match: 1. This CDR3 region has 14 residues. The germline gives CDR1 MNHEY, CDR2 SMNVEV (reference sequence). The CDR3 here is CASRGQGANYGYTF. The CDR3 DNA reads as TGTGCCAGCAGAGGACAGGGGGCTAACTATGGCTACACCTTC.

V is TRBV5-6 and J is TRBJ2-6, with unresolved D. The CDR3 extends over 15 amino acids. V dropped 4 bases and J dropped 1 base, with 9 bases sitting between them. CDR1 is SGHDT, CDR2 YYEEEE, per germline. The CDR3 DNA reads as TGTGCCAGCAGCCCTGGTTCATCTGGGGCCAACGTCCTGACTTTC. As protein: CASSPGSSGANVLTF.

This clone appeared a few times. The V gene is TRBV29-1, the J gene TRBJ1-4; D might be TRBD1 (6 bases). The CDR3 covers 13 residues. Trimming cost V 7 bases and J 9 bases, with 18 bases left between them. Germline assignment: CDR1 SQVTM and CDR2 ANQGSEA. The DNA for the CDR3 is TGCAGCGCCGGACAGTCAAGTTATCAAAAACTGTTTTTT. It yields the protein CSAGQSSYQKLFF.

The chain has TRBV5-1 and TRBJ2-5; either TRBD1 or TRBD2 may fit D (5 bases each). The CDR3 extends over 13 amino acids. Per germline, CDR1 SGHRS and CDR2 YFSETQ. V was trimmed by 0 bases and J by 11 bases, leaving 14 bases between them. CDR3 sequence: CASSLDPGWGQYF. The CDR3 bases are TGCGCCAGCAGCTTGGATCCAGGGTGGGGGCAGTACTTC.

As for this clone: The sample holds other DNA sequences that translate to the same CDR3. V usage is TRBV27 and J usage is TRBJ2-2, with D unresolved. From germline, CDR1 is MNHEY and CDR2 SMNVEV (reference sequence). V shed 5 bases and J shed 2 bases, with 6 bases lying between them. The CDR3 extends over 13 amino acids. CDR3 in DNA: TGTGCCAGCAGTCCACAAAACACCGGGGAGCTGTTTTTT. Encoded protein: CASSPQNTGELFF.

V and J are TRBV6-5 and TRBJ1-1; D is undetermined. CDR1 and CDR2 from the germline V gene are MNHEY and SVGAGI. Between the trimmed V and J ends, which lost 5 bases and 5 bases, there was a span of 15 bases. The CDR3 contains 14 residues. CDR3 protein: CASSPGRVGTEAFF. CDR3 coding DNA: TGTGCCAGCAGTCCCGGCCGGGTGGGGACTGAAGCTTTCTTT.

This chain links TRBV6-4 with TRBJ2-7, with no clear D. The CDR3 is 10 residues long. In germline, CDR1 is MRHNA, CDR2 SNTAGT. V was shortened by 7 bases and J by 7 bases, with 8 bases between the two germline ends. Written as DNA, the CDR3 is TGTGCCAGCATGGCAAGGGAGCAGTACTTC. Its translation is CASMAREQYF.

The chain uses TRBV30 and TRBJ2-3; 7 bases match TRBD2. J gave up 1 base and V 7 bases, and 8 bases lay outside the gene matches. This CDR3 is built from 14 residues. Germline V gene lookup returns CDR1 GTSNPN and CDR2 SVGIG (reference sequence). CDR3 amino acids: CASSPLAGTDTQYF. As DNA, the CDR3 is TGTGCCTCCAGTCCTCTAGCGGGCACAGATACGCAGTATTTT.

The chain is built from TRBV15 and TRBJ1-5; no firm D call. Germline V gene sequence: CDR1 LNHNV, CDR2 YYDKDF (reference sequence). This CDR3 has 15 amino acids. Trimming pared 8 bases from V and 1 base from J, leaving 15 bases between. The CDR3 region is CATAPSGGSNQPQHF. Here the CDR3 DNA reads TGTGCCACCGCCCCATCAGGAGGGAGCAATCAGCCCCAGCATTTT.

The V and J genes are TRBV13 and TRBJ1-4; D possibly corresponds to TRBD1 (5 bases). Germline values: CDR1 PRHDT, CDR2 FYEKMQ (reference sequence). V was clipped by 5 bases and J by 7 bases, with 14 bases between them. The CDR3 runs 14 residues. CDR3 nucleotide sequence: TGTGCCAGCAGCCCAAAGGGGCGCGGTGAAAAACTGTTTTTT. It is translated as CASSPKGRGEKLFF.

The chain couples TRBV14 to TRBJ2-7; 7 bases line up with TRBD2. Looked up from germline, CDR1 is SGHDN and CDR2 is FVKESK. The trim removed 4 bases at V and 0 bases at J, leaving 6 bases unmatched. The length of the CDR3 is 15 residues. The CDR3 DNA follows: TGTGCCAGCAGCCGAATTAGCGGGTCCTCCTACGAGCAGTACTTC. Protein sequence: CASSRISGSSYEQYF. Full variable domain (remainder filled in from reference TRBV14 and TRBJ2-7): EAGVTQFPSHSVIEKGQTVTLRCDPISGHDNLYWYRRVMGKEIKFLLHFVKESKQDESGMPNNRFLAERTGGTYSTLKVQPAELEDSGVYFCASSRISGSSYEQYFGPGTRLTVT.